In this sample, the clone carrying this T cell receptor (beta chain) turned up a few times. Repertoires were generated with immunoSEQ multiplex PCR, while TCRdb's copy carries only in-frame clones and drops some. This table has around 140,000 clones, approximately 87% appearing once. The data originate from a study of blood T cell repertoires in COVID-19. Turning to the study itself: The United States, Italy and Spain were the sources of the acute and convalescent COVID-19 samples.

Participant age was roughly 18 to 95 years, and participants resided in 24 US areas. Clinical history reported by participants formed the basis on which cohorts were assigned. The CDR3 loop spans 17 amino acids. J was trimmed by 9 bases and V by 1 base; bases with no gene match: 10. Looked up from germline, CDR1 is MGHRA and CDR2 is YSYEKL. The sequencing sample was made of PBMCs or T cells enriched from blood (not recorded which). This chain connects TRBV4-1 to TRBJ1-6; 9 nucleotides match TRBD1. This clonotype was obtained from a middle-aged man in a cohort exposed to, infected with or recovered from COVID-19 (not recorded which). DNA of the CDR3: TGCGCCAGCAGCCAAGGGCGTGTCGGGACAGGGTCTTCACCCCTCCACTTT. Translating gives CASSQGRVGTGSSPLHF.